This T cell receptor beta chain was recovered during a study of blood T cell repertoires in COVID-19. Under the authors' procedure: How many nucleated cells were present was estimated from reference gene primer amplification. The assay was immunoSEQ multiplex PCR, and TCRdb's table has in-frame clones only and misses some. V and J calls and clone size are given by that table; D and trimming were obtained from the DNA. The data contain about 36,000 clones, 70% to 90% of them singletons. This CDR3 region has 14 residues. The V gene lost 5 bases and the J gene lost 3 bases, with 11 bases spanning the gap. CDR1 is SNHLY, CDR2 FYNNEI, per germline.

The chain links TRBV2 to TRBJ1-5, with D maybe TRBD1 (5 bases). The TCR originated in a man between 65 and 80 years old with acute or convalescent COVID-19. What was sequenced was peripheral blood. This chain's CDR3 is CASSRTLNNQPQHF. The CDR3 DNA reads as TGTGCCAGCAGTCGGACATTGAACAATCAGCCCCAGCATTTT.